The 9 T cell receptor beta chains reported below all come from one sample, sequenced in a study of OX40 agonist ivuxolimab in advanced cancers. Only in-frame clones appear in the TCRdb table, and some are missing; sequencing was by immunoSEQ multiplex PCR. The top ten hold 20% to 30% of the sample, which has over 10,000 clones, less than 80% seen once. Sequenced material: CD4+ or CD8+ T cells sorted from blood, taken in a trial of the OX40 agonist ivuxolimab. Every receptor here comes from an adult with an advanced solid tumor such as melanoma, head and neck, liver or kidney cancer.

The chain combines TRBV7-2 with TRBJ1-1; D gene ambiguous. The ends were cut back, 3 bases at V and 0 bases at J, with 11 bases in the middle. Germline V gives CDR1 SGHTA, CDR2 FQGNSA. CDR3 length equals 15 residues. The CDR3 nucleotides read TGTGCCAGCAGCTTTCCTTCGGTTATGAACACTGAAGCTTTCTTT. Translating it yields CASSFPSVMNTEAFF.

V and J are TRBV4-1 and TRBJ2-7, with TRBD1 identical over 8 bases. The CDR3 runs to 15 residues. Trimming removed 4 bases from V and 3 bases from J; junction bases left unmatched: 8. Germline CDR1 is MGHRA and CDR2 is YSYEKL. CDR3 DNA sequence: TGCGCCAGCAGCCCCGAAGGACAGGGAAGCTACGAGCAGTACTTC. Protein sequence: CASSPEGQGSYEQYF.

Written as DNA, the CDR3 is TGTGCCAGCAGCAGACCGAGAGATACGCAGTATTTT. It specifies CASSRPRDTQYF. V usage is TRBV5-6 and J usage is TRBJ2-3; the D is unclear. The CDR3 covers 12 residues. Per the germline V gene, CDR1 is SGHDT and CDR2 is YYEEEE. The V end lost 4 bases, the J end lost 5 bases, and 8 bases lay between the germline ends.

This clone was counted once. The chain links TRBV27 to TRBJ2-1, with D unresolved. The length of the CDR3 is 13 residues. Trimming took 2 bases from V and 3 from J, leaving 5 bases between them. CDR1 is MNHEY and CDR2 is SMNVEV in the germline V gene (reference sequence). In DNA, the CDR3 is TGTGCCAGCAGTTTAGGGATCTACAATGAGCAGTTCTTC. It is translated as CASSLGIYNEQFF.

The V gene is TRBV5-1, the J gene TRBJ1-1; no reliable D call. Germline V gene sequence: CDR1 SGHRS, CDR2 YFSETQ. This CDR3 is built from 14 residues. V dropped 4 bases and J dropped 2 bases, with 12 bases sitting between them. For the CDR3, the DNA is TGCGCCAGCAGCCTTAGTCGGGAAAACACTGAAGCTTTCTTT. This codes for CASSLSRENTEAFF. The variable domain in full, completed from reference TRBV5-1 and TRBJ1-1, reads KAGVTQTPRYLIKTRGQQVTLSCSPISGHRSVSWYQQTPGQGLQFLFEYFSETQRNKGNFPGRFSGRQFSNSRSEMNVSTLELGDSALYLCASSLSRENTEAFFGQGTRLTVV.

The CDR3 protein is CASSLWATEAFF. The CDR3 bases are TGTGCCAGCAGTTTATGGGCCACTGAAGCTTTCTTT. J is TRBJ1-1 and V is TRBV28; no firm D call. CDR3 length equals 12 residues. Trimming removed 0 bases from V and 4 bases from J, with 3 bases in between. CDR1 and CDR2 from the germline V gene are MDHEN and SYDVKM.

This rearrangement joins TRBV15 to TRBJ1-2; D is undetermined. V gave up 1 base and J gave up 1 base, with 7 bases separating them. The germline V gene encodes CDR1 LNHNV and CDR2 YYDKDF (reference sequence). The CDR3 contains 14 residues. In nucleotides, the CDR3 is TGTGCCACCAGCAGAGGAACGGTTAACTATGGCTACACCTTC. Amino acid sequence: CATSRGTVNYGYTF.

This clone is labeled as medium-sized. This sample also contains other DNA sequences that code for the same CDR3. The rearrangement joins TRBV7-6 to TRBJ1-5; TRBD1 matches 7 bases. The CDR3 is 13 amino acids. Germline CDR1 and CDR2: SGHVS and FNYEAQ. V lost 3 bases and J lost 4; bases outside the gene matches: 0. The CDR3 reads CASSLDRNQPQHF. The CDR3 nucleotides read TGTGCCAGCAGCTTGGACAGGAATCAGCCCCAGCATTTT.

The CDR3 nucleotides are TGCGCCAGCAGCTTGGGATGGGGTTTGCAAGAGACCCAGTACTTC. Its translation: CASSLGWGLQETQYF. J is TRBJ2-5 and V is TRBV5-1, with D unclear. V dropped 0 bases and J dropped 2 bases, with 11 bases sitting between them. CDR3 length: 15 residues. Germline-derived CDR1 and CDR2 are SGHRS and YFSETQ.